A single sample gave rise to the 23 T cell receptor beta chains below, sequenced in a study of blood T cells in healthy people across ages. Sample-barcoded 5' priming and a J-beta primer mix drove a second PCR of roughly 7 to 11 cycles. MiXCR was run by TCRdb on the 5' RACE reads, yielding one entry per CDR3 protein. The data show roughly 1.5 million distinct CDR3 sequences, about 42% seen once. Sequenced: blood. Receptor source: a woman younger than 30 in good health.

This clonotype was observed a single time. The V and J genes are TRBV20-1 and TRBJ2-1; maybe TRBD1 (5 bases). The closer fit of TRBJ2-7 to the DNA end suggests the J call may be wrong. CDR1 DFQATT and CDR2 SNEGSKA come from the germline V gene (reference sequence). This CDR3 region has 15 residues. DNA for the CDR3: TGCAGTGCTAAAAATCCCAGGGATTCCTACAATGAGCAGTACTTC. It translates to CSAKNPRDSYNEQYF.

This clonotype was detected only a few times. The chain is built from TRBV27 and TRBJ2-1; tentatively, D is TRBD2 (5 bases). The J call could be wrong; TRBJ2-7 is a better fit for the DNA end. CDR1 is MNHEY and CDR2 is SMNVEV in the germline V gene (reference sequence). The CDR3 spans 16 residues. The chain's CDR3 is CASSYLAFSSYNEQYF. The CDR3 nucleotides read TGTGCCAGCAGTTACTTAGCGTTTAGCTCCTACAATGAGCAGTACTTC.

As for this clonotype: One end of the junction is discordant with germline, which a read error may explain. For the CDR3, the DNA is TGTGCCAGCAGTCCCCGACGGACTAGCGGGAGGGAATACAATGAGCAGTTCTTT. Amino acids: CASSPRRTSGREYNEQFF. The chain uses TRBV12-3 or TRBV12-4 and TRBJ2-1; 15 bases map to TRBD2. The CDR3 contains 18 residues.

This clonotype was recorded a few times. The chain joins TRBV4-3 to TRBJ2-7; 8 bases are shared with TRBD2. This CDR3 contains 15 residues. Germline V CDR1 and CDR2: LGHNA, YSLEER. The V gene end was trimmed by 0 bases and the J gene end by 7 bases; junction bases not matched to a gene: 8. CDR3 in amino acids: CASSQEVAGYNEQYF. For the CDR3, the DNA is TGCGCCAGCAGCCAAGAAGTAGCGGGGTACAATGAGCAGTACTTC.

This chain's CDR3 is CASSYSSKNVVRELYEQYF. In DNA, the CDR3 is TGTGCCAGCAGTTACTCGAGTAAAAATGTCGTGCGGGAGCTGTACGAGCAGTACTTC. The chain combines TRBV6-5 with TRBJ2-7; 7 bases match TRBD2. This CDR3 has 19 amino acids. CDR1 and CDR2 (germline): MNHEY, SVGAGI. The junction had 18 bases not matched to a gene; V was cut back by 0 bases and J by 4 bases.

This clonotype was detected only a few times. The rearrangement links TRBV9 to TRBJ2-2; D is possibly TRBD1 (5 bases). This CDR3 is 16 amino acids long. Trimming took off 7 bases at V and 0 bases at J, with 16 bases between the two ends. Germline V gene lookup returns CDR1 SGDLS and CDR2 YYNGEE. The CDR3 here is CASGSRVLTNTGELFF. DNA for the CDR3: TGTGCCAGCGGATCCAGGGTACTCACGAACACCGGGGAGCTGTTTTTT.

The V and J genes are TRBV5-1 and TRBJ2-1; TRBD2 aligns across 7 bases. CDR3 length equals 16 residues. The V gene's germline CDR1 is SGHRS and CDR2 YFSETQ. Trimming cost V 0 bases and J 3 bases; bases outside gene matches: 6. This CDR3 is CASSLAGSSGYNEQFF. The CDR3 nucleotides are TGCGCCAGCAGCTTGGCCGGGTCTAGCGGCTACAATGAGCAGTTCTTC.

The chain is built from TRBV9 and TRBJ2-7; 10 nucleotides align to TRBD2. This CDR3 contains 15 residues. Per germline, CDR1 SGDLS and CDR2 YYNGEE. V dropped 3 bases and J dropped 5; count of bases not matched to a gene: 8. The CDR3 sequence is CASSAQSGRAHEQYF. The DNA of the CDR3 is TGTGCCAGCAGCGCCCAAAGCGGGAGGGCCCACGAGCAGTACTTC.

This clonotype was recorded a few times. The chain joins TRBV29-1 to TRBJ2-5; possible D gene TRBD2, 6 bases. The CDR3 runs 15 residues. CDR1 is SQVTM, CDR2 ANQGSEA, per germline. Trimming removed 3 bases at V and 7 bases at J, with 21 bases between. Here the CDR3 DNA reads TGCAGCGTTGACGAGGAATTAACTGCCGGGGGGACCCAGTACTTC. Translated: CSVDEELTAGGTQYF.

J is TRBJ2-4 and V is TRBV20-1; TRBD2 is a possible D gene (6 bases). CDR3 length: 17 amino acids. Looked up from germline, CDR1 is DFQATT and CDR2 is SNEGSKA (reference sequence). V gave up 6 bases and J gave up 1 base, with 22 bases separating them. CDR3 coding DNA: TGCAGTGCCAAGCTTGGAGGGCAGGTGTGGGCCAAAAACATTCAGTACTTC. Translating gives CSAKLGGQVWAKNIQYF.

The J gene is TRBJ2-7, the V gene TRBV20-1; possible D gene TRBD1, 5 bases. Per germline, CDR1 DFQATT and CDR2 SNEGSKA (reference sequence). The CDR3 totals 16 residues. V lost 3 bases and J lost 1, with 19 bases in between. CDR3 DNA sequence: TGCAGTGCTAGCTCGGCAGGGCCCTTTATGTCCTACGAGCAGTACTTC. It codes for CSASSAGPFMSYEQYF.

There are a few counts of this clonotype. The J gene is TRBJ2-7, the V gene TRBV15; 9 bases are shared with TRBD1. Germline CDR1 reads LNHNV; CDR2 reads YYDKDF (reference sequence). Unmatched junction bases numbered 6, after V lost 3 bases and J lost 3 bases. The CDR3 is 15 residues long. In DNA form, the CDR3 reads TGTGCCACCAGCAGGGCCGGGACAGGGCACTACGAGCAGTACTTC. Its protein is CATSRAGTGHYEQYF.

The chain has TRBV27 and TRBJ2-1, with D hard to call. The CDR3 sequence is 14 residues long. The V gene lost 2 bases and the J gene lost 4 bases, with 9 bases spanning the gap. Germline assignment: CDR1 MNHEY and CDR2 SMNVEV (reference sequence). CDR3 residues: CASSLNLGYNEQFF. In DNA, the CDR3 is TGTGCCAGCAGTTTAAATCTGGGATACAATGAGCAGTTCTTC.

The genes are TRBV4-3 and TRBJ2-5, with D unresolved. V was trimmed by 2 bases and J by 2 bases, leaving 6 bases between them. The CDR3 totals 13 residues. In germline, CDR1 is LGHNA, CDR2 YSLEER. The CDR3 coding sequence is TGCGCCAGCAGCCAAAATATACAAGAGACCCAGTACTTC. This gives the protein CASSQNIQETQYF.

The chain combines TRBV4-1 with TRBJ2-1; D not certain. The CDR3 totals 19 residues. CDR1 is MGHRA and CDR2 is YSYEKL in the germline V gene. The ends were cut back, 4 bases at V and 0 bases at J, with 22 bases in the middle. The CDR3 spells CASSPRSLGLILSYNEQFF. CDR3 nucleotide sequence: TGCGCCAGCAGCCCCCGGTCCTTGGGCCTAATTCTCTCCTACAATGAGCAGTTCTTC.

This clonotype was seen more than once but under ten times. This rearrangement joins TRBV27 to TRBJ2-1; no clear D gene. This CDR3 is built from 13 residues. Per the germline V gene, CDR1 is MNHEY and CDR2 is SMNVEV (reference sequence). V dropped 5 bases and J dropped 10 bases, with 15 bases sitting between them. CDR3 loop: CASSPRGLVEQFF. As DNA, the CDR3 is TGTGCCAGCAGTCCCCGCGGCCTCGTCGAGCAGTTCTTC.

J is TRBJ1-3 and V is TRBV6-2 or TRBV6-3, with 7 bases lining up with TRBD1. Germline values: CDR1 MNHEY, CDR2 SVGEGT. Losses at the gene ends were 0 bases for V and 0 bases for J; bases not matched to a gene: 5. The CDR3 contains 17 residues. The CDR3 is CASSYSEWDSSGNTIYF. Here the CDR3 DNA reads TGTGCCAGCAGTTACTCGGAATGGGACAGCTCTGGAAACACCATATATTTT.

DNA of the CDR3: TGTGCCAGCAGCAGGGGGAGGGCGGACTATGGCTACACCTTC. This sequence encodes CASSRGRADYGYTF. The chain combines TRBV28 with TRBJ1-2, with 7 bases that match TRBD1. This CDR3 has 14 residues. Germline V gene data show CDR1 as MDHEN and CDR2 as SYDVKM. Trimming took 6 bases from V and 3 from J; bases not matched to a gene: 7.

The V gene is TRBV4-1, the J gene TRBJ2-5, with D perhaps matching TRBD1 (5 bases). The CDR3 runs to 14 residues. The germline CDR1 and CDR2 sequences are MGHRA and YSYEKL. The V end was cut by 1 base, the J end by 11 bases, with 17 bases between. CDR3 coding DNA: TGCGCCAGCAGCCAAGTGGCAGGGAATCATGAGCAGTACTTC. Its protein product is CASSQVAGNHEQYF.

Turning to this clonotype: A much more abundant neighbour one base away suggests this may be a read error. The chain links TRBV5-1 to TRBJ2-7; TRBD2 matches at 9 bases. CDR3 length: 15 amino acids. J gave up 5 bases and V 2 bases, and 8 bases lay outside the gene matches. Per germline, CDR1 SGHRS and CDR2 YFSETQ. The CDR3 DNA follows: TGCGCCAGCAGCTTAGGACTAGCGACCTGTGACGAGCAGTACTTC. This gives the protein CASSLGLATCDEQYF.

This sequence joins TRBV20-1 and TRBJ2-7; 13 bases line up with TRBD2. With V trimmed by 3 bases and J by 6 bases, 5 bases remained unmatched. In germline, CDR1 is DFQATT, CDR2 SNEGSKA (reference sequence). The CDR3 contains 14 residues. CDR3: CSARELAGGVEQYF. DNA for the CDR3: TGCAGTGCTAGGGAACTAGCGGGGGGGGTCGAGCAGTACTTC.

This clonotype came up a few times. The chain is built from TRBV5-1 and TRBJ2-1; 14 nucleotides agree with TRBD2. The CDR3 runs 15 residues. Losses at the gene ends were 3 bases for V and 8 bases for J; bases not matched to a gene: 4. Germline CDR1 and CDR2: SGHRS and YFSETQ. CDR3 DNA sequence: TGCGCCAGCAGCTACGGGACTAGCGGGGGTTATGAGCAGTTCTTC. Amino acid sequence: CASSYGTSGGYEQFF.

The rearrangement uses TRBV7-3 and TRBJ2-1, with unresolved D. Trimming removed 0 bases at V and 12 bases at J, with 9 bases between. CDR1 SGHTA and CDR2 FQGTGA come from the germline V gene. The CDR3 runs 12 residues. CDR3 sequence: CASSLTQGMQFF. In DNA form, the CDR3 reads TGTGCCAGCAGCTTAACGCAAGGAATGCAGTTCTTC.